The TCR beta chain described here comes from a study of Ad26.COV2.S vaccination and SARS-CoV-2 variants. Overall study findings and caveats: After vaccination, substantial breadth of spike-specific CD8+ and CD4+ responses was reported.

Germline V gene data show CDR1 as SGDLS and CDR2 as YYNGEE. V lost 6 bases to trimming and J lost 4 bases; unmatched junction nucleotides: 13. The CDR3 is 16 amino acids. The protocol was immunoSEQ multiplex PCR, while the TCRdb copy is restricted to in-frame clones and leaves out a portion. The profile covers more than 150,000 clones, with around nine tenths appearing a single time and around 6.3% taken by the ten largest. In regard to this clone: Its target is not known.

Sequencing used peripheral blood, obtained after recovery from COVID-19. The TCR comes from a human donor who had recovered from COVID-19. The chain uses TRBV9 and TRBJ2-3; TRBD2 aligns across 8 bases. This CDR3 is CASTYGGGSVPDTQYF. The CDR3, as DNA: TGTGCCAGCACCTACGGGGGGGGAAGTGTCCCAGATACGCAGTATTTT.